The source of this TCR beta chain is a study of T cells after yellow fever vaccination. This clonotype was found many times. Trimming cost V 9 bases and J 0 bases, with 12 bases left between them. The CDR3 totals 13 residues. MiXCR, run by TCRdb on the 5' RACE reads, gives a single entry per CDR3 protein. Among about 580,000 distinct CDR3 sequences listed, 17% were seen once. The chain links TRBV12-3 or TRBV12-4 to TRBJ2-7, with no clear D. The sequencing here drew on PBMCs, taken 5 days after the first yellow fever vaccination. The TCR comes from a young man who received the YFV17D yellow fever vaccine. The DNA for the CDR3 is TGTGCCAGTAAAAACCCGAGCTCCTACGAGCAGTACTTC. This encodes CASKNPSSYEQYF.